The text below deals with one T cell receptor (beta chain). The CDR3 has 13 residues. Trimming removed 4 bases at V and 2 bases at J, with 8 bases between. Germline values: CDR1 LNHDA, CDR2 SQIVND (reference sequence). The data derive from a study of blood T cell repertoires in COVID-19. About the research overall: Spain, Italy and the United States supplied samples that represented acute and convalescent COVID-19. The analysed material was cDNA or gDNA that came from T cells, B-cell-depleted T cells, or PBMCs.

Authors' data handling: Nucleated cell counts were estimated from reference gene primer amplification. Data came from immunoSEQ multiplex PCR; TCRdb stores just in-frame clones and leaves some out. That table supplies the V and J calls and clone size; D and trimming were determined from the DNA. The data show 65,000 to 90,000 clones, roughly 85% seen once. Sequencing input: peripheral blood. The TCR was taken from a man in his sixties with active or convalescent COVID-19. The chain uses TRBV19 and TRBJ1-2; maybe TRBD1 (5 bases). CDR3 coding DNA: TGTGCCAGTAGTAGCGACAGAAACTATGGCTACACCTTC. Its protein is CASSSDRNYGYTF.